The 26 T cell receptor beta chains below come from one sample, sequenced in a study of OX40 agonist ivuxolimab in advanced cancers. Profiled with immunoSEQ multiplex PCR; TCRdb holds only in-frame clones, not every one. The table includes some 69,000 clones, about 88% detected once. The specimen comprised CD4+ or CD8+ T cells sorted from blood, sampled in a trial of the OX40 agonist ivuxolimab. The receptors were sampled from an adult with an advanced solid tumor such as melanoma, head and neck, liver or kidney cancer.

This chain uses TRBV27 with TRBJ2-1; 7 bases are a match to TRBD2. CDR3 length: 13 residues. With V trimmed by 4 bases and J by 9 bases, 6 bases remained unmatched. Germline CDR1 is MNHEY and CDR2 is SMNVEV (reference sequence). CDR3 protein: CASSSRLAGEQFF. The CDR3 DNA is TGTGCCAGCAGTTCACGACTAGCCGGTGAGCAGTTCTTC.

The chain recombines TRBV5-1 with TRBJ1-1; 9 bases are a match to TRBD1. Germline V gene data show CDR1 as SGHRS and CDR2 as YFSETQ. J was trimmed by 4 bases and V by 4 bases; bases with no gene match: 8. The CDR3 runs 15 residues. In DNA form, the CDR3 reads TGCGCCAGCAGCCTGGGACAGGGCATGGGCACTGAAGCTTTCTTT. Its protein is CASSLGQGMGTEAFF.

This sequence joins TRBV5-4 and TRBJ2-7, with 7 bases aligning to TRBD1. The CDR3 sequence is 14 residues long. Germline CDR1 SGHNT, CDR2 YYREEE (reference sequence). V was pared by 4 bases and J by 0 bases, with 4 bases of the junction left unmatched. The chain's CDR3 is CASSRRDSSYEQYF. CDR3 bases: TGTGCCAGCAGCCGCCGGGACAGCTCCTACGAGCAGTACTTC.

The CDR3 bases are TGTGCCAGCAGCCCAACCTCGGGACTAGCGGGAAGGGCCCCCCAAGAGACCCAGTACTTC. Its translation: CASSPTSGLAGRAPQETQYF. The rearrangement joins TRBV5-4 to TRBJ2-5; 13 bases map to TRBD2. Looked up from germline, CDR1 is SGHNT and CDR2 is YYREEE (reference sequence). The J segment lost 1 base and the V segment lost 4 bases, leaving 16 bases of the junction unmatched. CDR3 length equals 20 residues.

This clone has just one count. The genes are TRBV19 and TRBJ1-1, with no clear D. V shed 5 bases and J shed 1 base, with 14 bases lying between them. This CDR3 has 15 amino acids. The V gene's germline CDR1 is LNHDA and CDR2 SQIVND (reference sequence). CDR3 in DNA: TGTGCCAGTAGTTTAAGGCTGCTGGGGAACACTGAAGCTTTCTTT. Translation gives CASSLRLLGNTEAFF.

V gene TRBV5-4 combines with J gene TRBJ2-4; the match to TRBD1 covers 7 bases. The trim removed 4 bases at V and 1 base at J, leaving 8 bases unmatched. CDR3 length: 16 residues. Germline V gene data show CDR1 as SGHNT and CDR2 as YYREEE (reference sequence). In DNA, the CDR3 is TGTGCCAGCAGCCCCGGGACAGATAAGGCCAAAAACATTCAGTACTTC. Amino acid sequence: CASSPGTDKAKNIQYF.

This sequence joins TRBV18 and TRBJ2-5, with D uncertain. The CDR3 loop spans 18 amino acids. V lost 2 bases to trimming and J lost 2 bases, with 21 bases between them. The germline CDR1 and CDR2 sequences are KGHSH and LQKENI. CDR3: CASSPNTAASGEQETQYF. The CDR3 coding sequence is TGTGCCAGCTCACCAAATACGGCAGCGAGTGGAGAGCAAGAGACCCAGTACTTC.

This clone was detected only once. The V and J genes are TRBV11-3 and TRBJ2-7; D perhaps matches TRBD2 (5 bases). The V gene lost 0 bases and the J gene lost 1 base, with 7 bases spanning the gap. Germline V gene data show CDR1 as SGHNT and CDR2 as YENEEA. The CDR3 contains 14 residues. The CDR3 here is CASSLDSESYEQYF. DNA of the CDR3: TGTGCCAGCAGCTTAGATAGCGAGTCCTACGAGCAGTACTTC. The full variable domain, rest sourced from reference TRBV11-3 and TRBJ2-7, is EAGVVQSPRYKIIEKKQPVAFWCNPISGHNTLYWYLQNLGQGPELLIRYENEEAVDDSQLPKDRFSAERLKGVDSTLKIQPAELGDSAVYLCASSLDSESYEQYFGPGTRLTVT.

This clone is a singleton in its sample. The CDR3 loop reads CASSLAPSVGDEQYF. The CDR3 coding sequence is TGCGCCAGCAGCTTGGCCCCCTCCGTGGGGGACGAGCAGTACTTC. The chain combines TRBV5-1 with TRBJ2-7; D is possibly TRBD1 or TRBD2 (5 bases each). The germline V gene has CDR1 SGHRS and CDR2 YFSETQ. The CDR3 is 15 amino acids. Between the trimmed V and J ends, which lost 0 bases and 5 bases, there was a span of 15 bases.

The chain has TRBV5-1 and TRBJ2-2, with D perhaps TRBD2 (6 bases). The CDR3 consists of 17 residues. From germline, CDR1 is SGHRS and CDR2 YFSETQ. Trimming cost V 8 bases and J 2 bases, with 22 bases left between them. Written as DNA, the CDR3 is TGCGCCAGTGACGTAGGGACTCTAAACATAAACACCGGGGAGCTGTTTTTT. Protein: CASDVGTLNINTGELFF.

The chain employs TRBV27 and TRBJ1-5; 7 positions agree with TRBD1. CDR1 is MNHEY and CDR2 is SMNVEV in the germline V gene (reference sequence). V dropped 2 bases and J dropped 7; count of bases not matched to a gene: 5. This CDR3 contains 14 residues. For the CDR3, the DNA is TGTGCCAGCAGTTTAGAGGGGGCTCGGCAGCCCCAGCATTTT. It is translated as CASSLEGARQPQHF.

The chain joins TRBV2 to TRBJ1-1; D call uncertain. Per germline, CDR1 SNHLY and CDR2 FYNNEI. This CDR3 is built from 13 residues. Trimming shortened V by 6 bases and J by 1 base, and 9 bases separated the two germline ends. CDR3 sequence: CASSIEENTEAFF. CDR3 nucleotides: TGTGCCAGCAGCATTGAGGAGAACACTGAAGCTTTCTTT.

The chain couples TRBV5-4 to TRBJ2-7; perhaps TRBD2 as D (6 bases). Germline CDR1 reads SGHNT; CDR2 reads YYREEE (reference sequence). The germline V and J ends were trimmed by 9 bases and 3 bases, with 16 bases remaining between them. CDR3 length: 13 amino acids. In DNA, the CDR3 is TGTGCCACAAAGGAGGGAACCGACTACGAGCAGTACTTC. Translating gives CATKEGTDYEQYF.

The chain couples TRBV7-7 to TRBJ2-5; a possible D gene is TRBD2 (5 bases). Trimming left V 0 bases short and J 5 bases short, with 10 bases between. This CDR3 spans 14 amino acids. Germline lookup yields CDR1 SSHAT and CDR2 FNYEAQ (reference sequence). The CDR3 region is CASSLALSGETQYF. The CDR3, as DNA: TGTGCCAGCAGCTTAGCGCTCTCGGGGGAGACCCAGTACTTC.

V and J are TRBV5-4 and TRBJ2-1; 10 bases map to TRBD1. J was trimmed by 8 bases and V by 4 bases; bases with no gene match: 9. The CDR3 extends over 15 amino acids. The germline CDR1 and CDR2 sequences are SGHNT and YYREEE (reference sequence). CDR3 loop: CASSLGQGSVHEQFF. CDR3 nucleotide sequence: TGTGCCAGCAGCCTGGGACAGGGGTCGGTCCATGAGCAGTTCTTC.

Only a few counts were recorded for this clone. The CDR3 nucleotides are TGTGCCAGCAGCCCGGGGGCTAGCGGAAACTACGAGCAGTACTTC. It codes for CASSPGASGNYEQYF. The V gene is TRBV7-2, the J gene TRBJ2-7; tentative D call: TRBD2 (7 bases). Looked up from germline, CDR1 is SGHTA and CDR2 is FQGNSA. The CDR3 length is 15 residues. Trimming removed 5 bases from V and 3 bases from J, with 17 bases in between. Based on the CDR3 plus reference TRBV7-2 and TRBJ2-7, the full variable domain is GAGVSQSPSNKVTEKGKDVELRCDPISGHTALYWYRQSLGQGLEFLIYFQGNSAPDKSGLPSDRFSAERTGGSVSTLTIQRTQQEDSAVYLCASSPGASGNYEQYFGPGTRLTVT.

The CDR3 DNA sequence: TGTGCCAGCAGCTACACCTTGCTAGCGGGAGGGGGCCCCCGTGAGCAGTTCTTC. Protein sequence: CASSYTLLAGGGPREQFF. The chain carries TRBV5-5 and TRBJ2-1, with 12 bases lining up with TRBD2. Trimming cost V 3 bases and J 9 bases; bases outside gene matches: 16. The CDR3 contains 18 residues. Per germline, CDR1 SGHKS and CDR2 YYEKEE (reference sequence).

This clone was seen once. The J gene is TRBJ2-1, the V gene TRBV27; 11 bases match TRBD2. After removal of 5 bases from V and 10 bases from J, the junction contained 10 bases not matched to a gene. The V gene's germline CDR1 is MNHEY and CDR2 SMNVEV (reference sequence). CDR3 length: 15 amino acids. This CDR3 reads CASSELAGVSGEQFF. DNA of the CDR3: TGTGCCAGCAGTGAACTAGCGGGAGTATCTGGAGAGCAGTTCTTC.

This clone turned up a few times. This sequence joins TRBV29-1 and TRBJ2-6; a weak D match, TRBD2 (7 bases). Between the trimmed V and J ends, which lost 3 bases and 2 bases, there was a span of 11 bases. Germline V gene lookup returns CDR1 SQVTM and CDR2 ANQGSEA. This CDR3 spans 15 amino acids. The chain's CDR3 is CSVEGGAAGANVLTF. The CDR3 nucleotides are TGCAGCGTTGAGGGGGGGGCGGCTGGGGCCAACGTCCTGACTTTC.

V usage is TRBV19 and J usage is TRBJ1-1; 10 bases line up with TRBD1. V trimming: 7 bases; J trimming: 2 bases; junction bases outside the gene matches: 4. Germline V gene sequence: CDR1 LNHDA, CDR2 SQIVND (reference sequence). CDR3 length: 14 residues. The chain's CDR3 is CASTLTGGNTEAFF. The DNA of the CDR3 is TGTGCCAGTACCCTGACAGGGGGCAACACTGAAGCTTTCTTT.

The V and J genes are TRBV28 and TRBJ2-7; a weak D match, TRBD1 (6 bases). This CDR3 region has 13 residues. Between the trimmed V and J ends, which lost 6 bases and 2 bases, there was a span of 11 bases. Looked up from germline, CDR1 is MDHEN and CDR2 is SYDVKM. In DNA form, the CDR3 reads TGTGCCAGCAGGTCGGGGACAACCTACGAGCAGTACTTC. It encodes CASRSGTTYEQYF.

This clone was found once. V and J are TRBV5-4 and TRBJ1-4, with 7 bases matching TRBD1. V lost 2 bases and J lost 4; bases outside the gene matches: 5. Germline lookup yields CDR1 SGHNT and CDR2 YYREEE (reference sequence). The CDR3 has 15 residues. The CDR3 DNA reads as TGTGCCAGCAGCTTCCGGGGGACAGATAATGAAAAACTGTTTTTT. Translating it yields CASSFRGTDNEKLFF.

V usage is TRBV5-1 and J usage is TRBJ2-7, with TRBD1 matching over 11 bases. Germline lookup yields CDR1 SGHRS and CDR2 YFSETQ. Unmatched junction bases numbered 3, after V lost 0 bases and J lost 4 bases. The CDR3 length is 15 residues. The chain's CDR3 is CASSLDGTGGYEQYF. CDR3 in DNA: TGCGCCAGCAGCTTGGACGGGACAGGGGGTTACGAGCAGTACTTC.

In DNA, the CDR3 is TGTGCCAGCTCACCGGACATAGGGAATCAGCCCCAGCATTTT. Its protein product is CASSPDIGNQPQHF. The chain recombines TRBV18 with TRBJ1-5; D is perhaps TRBD1 (5 bases). The CDR3 is 14 amino acids. The germline CDR1 and CDR2 sequences are KGHSH and LQKENI. Deletions cut 3 bases from V and 4 bases from J, with 10 bases between.

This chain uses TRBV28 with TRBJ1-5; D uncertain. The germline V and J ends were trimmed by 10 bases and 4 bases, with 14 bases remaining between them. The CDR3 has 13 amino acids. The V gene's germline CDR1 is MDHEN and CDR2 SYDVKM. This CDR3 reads CATITGPNQPQHF. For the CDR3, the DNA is TGTGCCACCATAACGGGCCCAAATCAGCCCCAGCATTTT.

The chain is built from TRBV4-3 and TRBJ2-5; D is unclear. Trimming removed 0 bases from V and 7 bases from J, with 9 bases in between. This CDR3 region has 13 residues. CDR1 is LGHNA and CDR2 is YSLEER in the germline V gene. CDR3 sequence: CASSQERIGTQYF. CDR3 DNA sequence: TGCGCCAGCAGCCAAGAACGTATCGGGACCCAGTACTTC.